This T cell receptor beta chain is drawn from a study of CD8 T cells in Susac syndrome. Reverse transcription of roughly 0.5 to 1 ug RNA was carried out with random hexamers. An immunoSEQ multiplex PCR generated amplified TCR beta CDR3 products spanning 54 Vbeta and 13 Jbeta. TCRdb re-analysed the immunoSEQ multiplex PCR reads in MiXCR, keeping a single row per CDR3 protein. The table lists tens of thousands of distinct CDR3 sequences, about 94% of them singletons. Trimming removed 8 bases at V and 9 bases at J, with 20 bases between. The length of the CDR3 is 14 residues. Germline V gene data show CDR1 as MNHEY and CDR2 as SMNVEV (reference sequence). Sequencing of TCR beta was performed on blood CD8+ and CD4+ T cells. TEMRA cells were enriched by FACS, and CD4+ and CD8+ T cells were negatively isolated.

The clonotype originates from a human donor in good health. Sequencing input: CD8+ T cells from PBMCs. This chain connects TRBV27 to TRBJ1-5, with D possibly TRBD1 on 6 matching bases. The CDR3 bases are TGTGCCAGCGGGGGGGCAGGGACGTTACGGCCCCAGCATTTT. Translating it yields CASGGAGTLRPQHF.